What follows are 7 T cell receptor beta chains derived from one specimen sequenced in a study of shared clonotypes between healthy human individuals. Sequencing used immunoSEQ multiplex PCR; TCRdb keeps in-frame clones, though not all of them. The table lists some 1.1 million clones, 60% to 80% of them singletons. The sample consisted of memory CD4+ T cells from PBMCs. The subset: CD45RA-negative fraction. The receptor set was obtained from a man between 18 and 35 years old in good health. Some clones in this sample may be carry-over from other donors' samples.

The CDR3 loop reads CRTGVGYTF. The CDR3 nucleotides are TGCAGAACAGGGGTTGGCTACACCTTC. This chain links TRBV20-1 with TRBJ1-2; 7 bases line up with TRBD1. The CDR3 sequence is 9 residues long. Germline CDR1 is DFQATT and CDR2 is SNEGSKA (reference sequence).

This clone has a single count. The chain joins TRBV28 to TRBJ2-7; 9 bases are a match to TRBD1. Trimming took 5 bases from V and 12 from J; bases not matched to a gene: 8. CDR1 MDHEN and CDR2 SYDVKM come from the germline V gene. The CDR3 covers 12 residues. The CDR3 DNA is TGTGCCAGCAGTCAAGGGACAGGGAGGCGGTACTTC. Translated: CASSQGTGRRYF.

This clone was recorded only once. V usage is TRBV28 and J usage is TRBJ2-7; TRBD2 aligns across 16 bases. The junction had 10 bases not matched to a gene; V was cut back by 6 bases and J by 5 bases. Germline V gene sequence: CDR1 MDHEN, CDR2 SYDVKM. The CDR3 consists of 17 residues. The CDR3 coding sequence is TGTGCCAGCAGACAGCCGGGACTAGCGGGAGGGCGGCACGAGCAGTACTTC. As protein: CASRQPGLAGGRHEQYF.

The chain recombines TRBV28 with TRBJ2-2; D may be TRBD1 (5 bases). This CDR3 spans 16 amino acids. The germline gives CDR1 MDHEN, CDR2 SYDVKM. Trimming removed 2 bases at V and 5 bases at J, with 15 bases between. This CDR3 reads CASSLPQGLGTGELFF. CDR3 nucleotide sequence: TGTGCCAGCAGTTTACCGCAGGGCTTAGGAACCGGGGAGCTGTTTTTT. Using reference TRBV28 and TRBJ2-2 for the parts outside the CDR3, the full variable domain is DVKVTQSSRYLVKRTGEKVFLECVQDMDHENMFWYRQDPGLGLRLIYFSYDVKMKEKGDIPEGYSVSREKKERFSLILESASTNQTSMYLCASSLPQGLGTGELFFGEGSRLTVL.

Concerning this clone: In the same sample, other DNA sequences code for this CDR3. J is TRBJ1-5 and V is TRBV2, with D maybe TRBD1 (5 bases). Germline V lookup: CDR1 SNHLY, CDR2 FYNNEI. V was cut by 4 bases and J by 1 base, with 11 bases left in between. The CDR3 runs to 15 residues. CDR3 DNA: TGTGCCAGCAGTGGCGACAGTTTAAGCAATCAGCCCCAGCATTTT. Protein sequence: CASSGDSLSNQPQHF. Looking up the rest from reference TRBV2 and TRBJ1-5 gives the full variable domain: EPEVTQTPSHQVTQMGQEVILRCVPISNHLYFYWYRQILGQKVEFLVSFYNNEISEKSEIFDDQFSVERPDGSNFTLKIRSTKLEDSAMYFCASSGDSLSNQPQHFGDGTRLSIL.

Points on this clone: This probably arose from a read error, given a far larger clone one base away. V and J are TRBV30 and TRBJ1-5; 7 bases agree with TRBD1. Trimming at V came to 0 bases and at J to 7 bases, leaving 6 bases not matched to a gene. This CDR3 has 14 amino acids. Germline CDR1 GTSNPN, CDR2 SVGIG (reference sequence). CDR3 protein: CAWSVNRGCQPQHF. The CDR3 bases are TGTGCCTGGAGTGTCAACAGGGGCTGCCAGCCCCAGCATTTT.

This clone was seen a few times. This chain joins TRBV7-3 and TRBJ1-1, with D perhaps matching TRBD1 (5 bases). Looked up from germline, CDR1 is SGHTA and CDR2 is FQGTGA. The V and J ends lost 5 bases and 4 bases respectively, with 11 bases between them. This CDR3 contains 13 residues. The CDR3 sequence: CASSPGTSTEAFF. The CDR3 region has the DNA TGTGCCAGCAGCCCTGGGACGAGCACTGAAGCTTTCTTT.